This T cell receptor beta chain originates from a study of T cells in Graves' hyperthyroidism and ophthalmopathy. Study-wide points: A model of 13 V-J pairs discriminated ophthalmopathy from stable hyperthyroidism. Among thyroid clonotypes expanded above 0.001, most also appeared in blood.

If no ophthalmopathy progression occurred within 18 months, Graves' hyperthyroidism was stable. Exclusion criteria comprised uncontrolled infection, other autoimmune disease, pregnancy or lactation. In this sample, this clonotype turned up a few times. Its cognate antigen is unknown. There were TCR beta CDR3 regions amplified from RNA transcripts. A set of HTBI primers served as the primers for a first-round RT-PCR of the TCR CDR3. Each CDR3 protein is one row after TCRdb ran MiXCR on the multiplex PCR reads. The table includes some 510,000 distinct CDR3 sequences, about 45% detected once. The CDR3 is made up of 15 amino acids. The V end lost 6 bases, the J end lost 1 base, and 16 bases lay between the germline ends. CDR1 is SEHNR, CDR2 FQNEAQ, per germline (reference sequence).

This TCR derives from a woman aged 18-29 years with Graves' hyperthyroidism. The V call is TRBV7-9, the J call TRBJ2-7, with D maybe TRBD2 (5 bases). The sequenced material came from peripheral blood or thyroid tissue (not recorded which). CDR3 sequence: CASSYPSGSSYEQYF. DNA of the CDR3: TGTGCCAGCAGTTACCCGAGCGGATCTTCCTACGAGCAGTACTTC.